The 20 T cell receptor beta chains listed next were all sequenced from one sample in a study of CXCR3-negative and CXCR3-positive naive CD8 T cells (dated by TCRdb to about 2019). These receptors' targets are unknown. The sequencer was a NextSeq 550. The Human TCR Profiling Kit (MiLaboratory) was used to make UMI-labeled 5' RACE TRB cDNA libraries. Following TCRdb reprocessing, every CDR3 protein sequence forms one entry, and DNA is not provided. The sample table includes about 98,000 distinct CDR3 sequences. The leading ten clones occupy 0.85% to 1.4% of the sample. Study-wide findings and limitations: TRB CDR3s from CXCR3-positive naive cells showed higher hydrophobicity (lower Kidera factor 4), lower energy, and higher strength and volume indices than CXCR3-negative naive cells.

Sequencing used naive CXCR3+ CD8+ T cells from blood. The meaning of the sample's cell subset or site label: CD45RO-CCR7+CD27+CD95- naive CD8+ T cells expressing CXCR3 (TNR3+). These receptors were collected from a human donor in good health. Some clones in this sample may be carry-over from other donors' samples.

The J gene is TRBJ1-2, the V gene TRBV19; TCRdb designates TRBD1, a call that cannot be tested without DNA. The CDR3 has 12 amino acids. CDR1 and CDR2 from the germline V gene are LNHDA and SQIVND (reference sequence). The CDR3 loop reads CASRKYRGSYTF.

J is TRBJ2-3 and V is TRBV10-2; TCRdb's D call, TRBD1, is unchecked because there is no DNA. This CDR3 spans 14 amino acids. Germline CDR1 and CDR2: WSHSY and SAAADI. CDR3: CASRARDRLDTQYF.

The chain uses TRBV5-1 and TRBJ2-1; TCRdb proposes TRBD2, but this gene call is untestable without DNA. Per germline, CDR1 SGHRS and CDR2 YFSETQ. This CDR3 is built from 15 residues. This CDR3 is CASATRGLGYNEQFF.

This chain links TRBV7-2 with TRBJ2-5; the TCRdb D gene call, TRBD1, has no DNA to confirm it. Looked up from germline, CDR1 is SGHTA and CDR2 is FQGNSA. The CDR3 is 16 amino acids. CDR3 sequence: CASSLVYVRGKETQYF.

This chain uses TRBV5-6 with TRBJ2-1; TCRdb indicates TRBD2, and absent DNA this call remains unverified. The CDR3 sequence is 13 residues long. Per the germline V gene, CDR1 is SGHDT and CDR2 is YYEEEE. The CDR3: CASSPPSDNEQFF.

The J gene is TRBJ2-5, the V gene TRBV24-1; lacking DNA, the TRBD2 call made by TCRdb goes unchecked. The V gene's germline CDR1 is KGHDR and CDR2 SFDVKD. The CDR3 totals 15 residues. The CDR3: CATSDSDSGPRAQYF.

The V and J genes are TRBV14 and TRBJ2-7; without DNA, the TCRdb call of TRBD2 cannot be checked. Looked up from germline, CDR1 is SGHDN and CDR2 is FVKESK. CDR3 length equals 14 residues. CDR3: CASSQAGWGYEQYF.

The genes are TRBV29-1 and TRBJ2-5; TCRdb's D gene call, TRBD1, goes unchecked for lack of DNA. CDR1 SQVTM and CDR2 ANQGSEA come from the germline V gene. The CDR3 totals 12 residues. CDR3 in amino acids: CSTPGQKETQYF.

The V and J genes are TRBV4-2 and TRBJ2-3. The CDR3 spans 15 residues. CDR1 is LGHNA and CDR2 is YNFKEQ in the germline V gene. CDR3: CASSQDLWTTDTQYF.

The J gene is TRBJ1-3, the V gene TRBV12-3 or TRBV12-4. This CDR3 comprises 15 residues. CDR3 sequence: CASSLSELSGNTIYF.

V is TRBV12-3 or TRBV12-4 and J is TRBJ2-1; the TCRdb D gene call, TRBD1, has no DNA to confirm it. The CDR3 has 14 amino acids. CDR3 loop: CASSLGQGGNEQFF.

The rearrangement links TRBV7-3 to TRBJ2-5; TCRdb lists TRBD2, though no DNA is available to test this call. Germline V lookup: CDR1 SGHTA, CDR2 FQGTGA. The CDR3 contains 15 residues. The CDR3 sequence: CASSHIAGDQETQYF.

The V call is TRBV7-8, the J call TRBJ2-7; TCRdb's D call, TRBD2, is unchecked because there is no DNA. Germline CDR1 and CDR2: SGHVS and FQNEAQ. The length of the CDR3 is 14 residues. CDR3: CASSSGGVGYEQYF. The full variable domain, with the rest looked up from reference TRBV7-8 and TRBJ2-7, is GAGVSQSPRYKVAKRGQDVALRCDPISGHVSLFWYQQALGQGPEFLTYFQNEAQLDKSGLPSDRFFAERPEGSVSTLKIQRTQQEDSAVYLCASSSGGVGYEQYFGPGTRLTVT.

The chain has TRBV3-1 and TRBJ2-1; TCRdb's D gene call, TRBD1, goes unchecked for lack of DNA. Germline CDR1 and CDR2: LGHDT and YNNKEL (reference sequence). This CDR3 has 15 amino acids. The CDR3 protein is CASSRDRGIDVEQFF.

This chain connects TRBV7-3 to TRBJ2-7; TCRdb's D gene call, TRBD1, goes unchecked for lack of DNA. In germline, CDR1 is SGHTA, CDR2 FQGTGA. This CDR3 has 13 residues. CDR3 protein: CASRYGTGDEQYF.

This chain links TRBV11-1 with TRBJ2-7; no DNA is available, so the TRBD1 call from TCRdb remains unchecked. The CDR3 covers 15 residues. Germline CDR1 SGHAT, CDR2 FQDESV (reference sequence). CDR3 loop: CASSLSRGRPLEQYF.

The CDR3 here is CSIRQGHLHPYEQYF. The chain has TRBV29-1 and TRBJ2-7; TCRdb proposes TRBD1, but this gene call is untestable without DNA. The CDR3 covers 15 residues. CDR1 SQVTM and CDR2 ANQGSEA come from the germline V gene.

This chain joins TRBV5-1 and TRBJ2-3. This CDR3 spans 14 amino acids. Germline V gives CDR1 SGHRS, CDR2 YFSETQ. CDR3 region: CASRSTPSTDTQYF.

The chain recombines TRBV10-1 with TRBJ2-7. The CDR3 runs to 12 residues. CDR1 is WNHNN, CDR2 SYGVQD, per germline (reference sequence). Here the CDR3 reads CASSESDCEQYF.

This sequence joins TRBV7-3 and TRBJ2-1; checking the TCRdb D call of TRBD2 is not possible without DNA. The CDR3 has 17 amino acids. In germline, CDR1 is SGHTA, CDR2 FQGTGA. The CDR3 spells CASTSGLVTSGGNEQFF.